What follows describes a single T cell receptor beta chain. What it binds is unknown. The data stem from a study of blood T cells in healthy people across ages. General study points: Per-million-T-cell TCR beta diversity fell roughly linearly with age.

The use of a sample-barcoded 5' primer and a J-beta primer mix characterized a second PCR of about 7 to 12 cycles. Tagging of each cDNA molecule was performed by a template-switch adaptor with 12 random nucleotides. MiXCR, applied by TCRdb to the 5' RACE reads, yields one record per CDR3 protein. The table has about 1.8 million distinct CDR3 sequences, around half seen once. The sequence was obtained from a woman between 40 and 50 years old in good health. The sample was blood.

The CDR3: CASSLELAMRETQYF. CDR3 coding DNA: TGTGCCAGCAGCTTGGAACTAGCGATGAGGGAGACCCAGTACTTC. The chain couples TRBV5-5 to TRBJ2-5, with 7 bases lining up with TRBD2. Germline V CDR1 and CDR2: SGHKS, YYEKEE (reference sequence). The CDR3 runs 15 residues. Losses at the gene ends were 0 bases for V and 5 bases for J; bases not matched to a gene: 7.